This entry concerns a single T cell receptor (beta chain). Antigen specificity is unknown. Trimming stripped 3 bases from V and 5 bases from J, with 11 bases between. The CDR3 sequence is 12 residues long. Germline V CDR1 and CDR2: DFQATT, SNEGSKA (reference sequence). These data are taken from a study of vaccination effects on CD4 cells after COVID-19. Findings and limits, study-wide: Just 1 of 255 vaccine-induced clones in healthy recipients was cross-reactive.

Sequencing followed a ViraFEST assay step that expanded antigen-specific CD4+ T cells with viral peptide pools. Researchers isolated CD4+ T cells once about eleven days of culture had elapsed. Each participant received a vaccine that was either BNT162b2 or mRNA-1273, given as two doses. None of these healthy vaccinees had been infected with SARS-CoV-2 before vaccination. They grew around 2.2 million PBMC in each well, adding 9.5 to 10 IU/ml IL-2 and around 10 ug/ml peptides. Profiling relied on immunoSEQ multiplex PCR, and the TCRdb table lists in-frame clones only, not all of them. This sample has roughly 63,000 clones; around 82% occur once, and the top ten carry roughly 2%.

This receptor was taken from a human donor who received a COVID-19 vaccine. The sample in question was CD4+ T cells from PBMCs cultured with HCoV-OC43 spike peptides, obtained after COVID-19 vaccination. Subset of the sample: HCoV-OC43 spike overlapping peptide pool stimulation. This sequence joins TRBV20-1 and TRBJ2-7; no reliable D call. The CDR3 DNA reads TGCAGTGCTAGTCCCGGGCTCAACGAGCAGTACGTC. Translated: CSASPGLNEQYV.